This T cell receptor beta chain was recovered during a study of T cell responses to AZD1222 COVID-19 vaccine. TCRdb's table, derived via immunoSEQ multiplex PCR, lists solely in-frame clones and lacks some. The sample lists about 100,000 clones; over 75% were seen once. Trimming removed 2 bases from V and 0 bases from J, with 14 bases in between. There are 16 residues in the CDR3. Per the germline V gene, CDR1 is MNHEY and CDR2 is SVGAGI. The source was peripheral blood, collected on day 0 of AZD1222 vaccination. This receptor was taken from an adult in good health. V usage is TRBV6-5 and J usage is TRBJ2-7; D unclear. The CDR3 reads CASSYVDGLRSYEQYF. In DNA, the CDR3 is TGTGCCAGCAGTTACGTTGACGGCCTCCGCTCCTACGAGCAGTACTTC.